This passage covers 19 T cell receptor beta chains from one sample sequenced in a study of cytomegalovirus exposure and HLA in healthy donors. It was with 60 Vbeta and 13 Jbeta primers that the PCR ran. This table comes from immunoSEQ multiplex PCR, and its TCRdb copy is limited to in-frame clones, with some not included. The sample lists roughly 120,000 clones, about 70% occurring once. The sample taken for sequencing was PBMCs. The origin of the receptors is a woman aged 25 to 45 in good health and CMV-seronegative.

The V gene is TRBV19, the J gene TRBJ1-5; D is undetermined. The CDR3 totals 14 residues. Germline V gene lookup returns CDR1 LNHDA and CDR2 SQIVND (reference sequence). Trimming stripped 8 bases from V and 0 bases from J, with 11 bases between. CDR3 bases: TGTGCCAGTCGGAAAGACTATAGCAATCAGCCCCAGCATTTT. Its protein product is CASRKDYSNQPQHF.

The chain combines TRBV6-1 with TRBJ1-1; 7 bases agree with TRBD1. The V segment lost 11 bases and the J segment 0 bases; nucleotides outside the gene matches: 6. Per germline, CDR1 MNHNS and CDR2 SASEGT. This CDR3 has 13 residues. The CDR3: CAGQTGLNTEAFF. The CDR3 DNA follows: TGTGCCGGTCAGACAGGGCTGAACACTGAAGCTTTCTTT.

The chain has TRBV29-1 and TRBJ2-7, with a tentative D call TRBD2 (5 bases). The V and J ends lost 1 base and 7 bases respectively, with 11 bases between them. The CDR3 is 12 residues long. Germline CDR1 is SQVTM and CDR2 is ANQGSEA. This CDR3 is CSVEGQGGEQYF. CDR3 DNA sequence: TGCAGCGTTGAAGGACAAGGAGGAGAGCAGTACTTC.

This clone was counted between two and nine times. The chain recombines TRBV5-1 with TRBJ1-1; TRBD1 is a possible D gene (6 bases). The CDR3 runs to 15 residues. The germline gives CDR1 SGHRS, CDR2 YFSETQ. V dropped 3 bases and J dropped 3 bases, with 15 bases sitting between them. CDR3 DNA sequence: TGCGCCAGCAGCTGGGCGGGGGGGCAGTACACTGAAGCTTTCTTT. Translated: CASSWAGGQYTEAFF.

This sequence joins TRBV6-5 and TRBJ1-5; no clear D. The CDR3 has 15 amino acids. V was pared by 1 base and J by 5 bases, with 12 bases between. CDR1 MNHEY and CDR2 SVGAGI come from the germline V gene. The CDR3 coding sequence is TGTGCCAGCAGTTACTGGCCCGGGATCGATCAGCCCCAGCATTTT. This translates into CASSYWPGIDQPQHF.

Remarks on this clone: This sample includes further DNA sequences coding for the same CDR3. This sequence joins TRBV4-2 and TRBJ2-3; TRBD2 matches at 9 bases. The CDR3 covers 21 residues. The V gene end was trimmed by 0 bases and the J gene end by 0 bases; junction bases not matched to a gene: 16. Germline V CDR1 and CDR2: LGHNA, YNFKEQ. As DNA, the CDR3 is TGTGCCAGCAGCCAAGATTTCCTTTTGGGAGCGGGGGGTCCAAGCACAGATACGCAGTATTTT. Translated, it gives CASSQDFLLGAGGPSTDTQYF.

In DNA form, the CDR3 reads TGTGCCAGCAGCCTCCAACTAGCGGGGGCGGCAGACAATGAGCAGTTCTTC. This translates into CASSLQLAGAADNEQFF. The rearrangement joins TRBV7-6 to TRBJ2-1; 11 bases align to TRBD2. The germline gives CDR1 SGHVS, CDR2 FNYEAQ. The CDR3 runs to 17 residues. V gave up 5 bases and J gave up 5 bases; unmatched junction bases: 11.

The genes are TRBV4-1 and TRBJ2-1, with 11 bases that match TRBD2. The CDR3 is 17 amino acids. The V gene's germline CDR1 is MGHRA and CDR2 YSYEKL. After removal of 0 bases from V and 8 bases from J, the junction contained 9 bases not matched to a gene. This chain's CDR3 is CASSQELGNSGRDEQFF. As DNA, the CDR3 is TGCGCCAGCAGCCAAGAATTAGGAAATAGCGGGAGGGATGAGCAGTTCTTC.

CDR3 DNA sequence: TGTGCCAGCGAGGGACACAATAACTATGGCTACACCTTC. Translated, it gives CASEGHNNYGYTF. The V call is TRBV28, the J call TRBJ1-2, with a tentative D call TRBD1 (6 bases). Germline CDR1 reads MDHEN; CDR2 reads SYDVKM. Trimming stripped 8 bases from V and 1 base from J, with 11 bases between. The CDR3 consists of 13 residues.

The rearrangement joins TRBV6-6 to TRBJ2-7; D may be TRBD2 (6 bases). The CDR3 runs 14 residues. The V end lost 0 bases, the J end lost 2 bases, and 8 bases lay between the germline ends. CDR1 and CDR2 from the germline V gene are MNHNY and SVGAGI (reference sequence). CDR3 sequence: CASSYSGEAYEQYF. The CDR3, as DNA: TGTGCCAGCAGTTACTCGGGGGAGGCCTACGAGCAGTACTTC.

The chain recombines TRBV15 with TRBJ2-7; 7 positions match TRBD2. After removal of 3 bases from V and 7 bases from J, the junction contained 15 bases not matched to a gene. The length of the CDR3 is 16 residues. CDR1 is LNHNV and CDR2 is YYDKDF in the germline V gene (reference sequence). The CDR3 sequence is CATSSGQPRKAGEQYF. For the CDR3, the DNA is TGTGCCACCAGCAGCGGACAACCAAGGAAAGCGGGGGAGCAGTACTTC.

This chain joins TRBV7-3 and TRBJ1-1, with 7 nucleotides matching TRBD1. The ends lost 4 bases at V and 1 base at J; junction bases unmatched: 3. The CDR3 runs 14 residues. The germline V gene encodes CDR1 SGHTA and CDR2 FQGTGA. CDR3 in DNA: TGTGCCAGCAGCTCAGGGGGTCCGAACACTGAAGCTTTCTTT. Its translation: CASSSGGPNTEAFF. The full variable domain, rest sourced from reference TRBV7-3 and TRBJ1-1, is GAGVSQTPSNKVTEKGKYVELRCDPISGHTALYWYRQSLGQGPEFLIYFQGTGAADDSGLPNDRFFAVRPEGSVSTLKIQRTERGDSAVYLCASSSGGPNTEAFFGQGTRLTVV.

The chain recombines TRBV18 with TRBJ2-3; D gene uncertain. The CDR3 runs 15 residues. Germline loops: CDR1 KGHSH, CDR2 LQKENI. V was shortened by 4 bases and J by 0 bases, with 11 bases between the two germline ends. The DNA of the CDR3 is TGTGCCAGCTCACAACTACCGGGTAGCACAGATACGCAGTATTTT. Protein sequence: CASSQLPGSTDTQYF.

The DNA for the CDR3 is TGTGCCAGCAGTGAAGGTCGGGTCAACCGAGGTGGGGCCAACGTCCTGACTTTC. This sequence encodes CASSEGRVNRGGANVLTF. V gene TRBV6-1 combines with J gene TRBJ2-6; D gene unclear. Germline lookup yields CDR1 MNHNS and CDR2 SASEGT. The length of the CDR3 is 18 residues. Between the trimmed V and J ends, which lost 1 base and 3 bases, there was a span of 16 bases.

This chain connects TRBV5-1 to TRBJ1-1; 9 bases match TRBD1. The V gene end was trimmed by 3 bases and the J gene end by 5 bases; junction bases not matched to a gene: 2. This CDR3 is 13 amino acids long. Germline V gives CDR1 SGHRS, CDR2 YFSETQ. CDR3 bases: TGCGCCAGCAGCTCGACAGGGGGAACTGAAGCTTTCTTT. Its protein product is CASSSTGGTEAFF.

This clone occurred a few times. The chain's CDR3 is CASSPNRGKETEQYF. The CDR3 DNA reads as TGTGCCAGTAGTCCGAACAGGGGTAAGGAGACCGAGCAGTACTTC. The rearrangement links TRBV19 to TRBJ2-7, with 7 bases identical to TRBD1. The CDR3 contains 15 residues. Trimming at V came to 5 bases and at J to 6 bases, leaving 13 bases not matched to a gene. CDR1 is LNHDA, CDR2 SQIVND, per germline (reference sequence).

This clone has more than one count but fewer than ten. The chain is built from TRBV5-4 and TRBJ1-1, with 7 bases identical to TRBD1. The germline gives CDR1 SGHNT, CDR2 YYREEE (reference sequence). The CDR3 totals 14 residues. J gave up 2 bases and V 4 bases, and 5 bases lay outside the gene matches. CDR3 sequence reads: CASSRTGSNTEAFF. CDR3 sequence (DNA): TGTGCCAGCAGCCGGACAGGCTCAAACACTGAAGCTTTCTTT. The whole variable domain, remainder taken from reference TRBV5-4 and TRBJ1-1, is ETGVTQSPTHLIKTRGQQVTLRCSSQSGHNTVSWYQQALGQGPQFIFQYYREEENGRGNFPPRFSGLQFPNYSSELNVNALELDDSALYLCASSRTGSNTEAFFGQGTRLTVV.

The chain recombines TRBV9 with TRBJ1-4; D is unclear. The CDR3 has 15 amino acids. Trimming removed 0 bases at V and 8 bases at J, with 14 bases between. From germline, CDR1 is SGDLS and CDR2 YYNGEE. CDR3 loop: CASSVVPTGREKLFF. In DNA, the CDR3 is TGTGCCAGCAGCGTAGTTCCTACCGGGAGGGAAAAACTGTTTTTT. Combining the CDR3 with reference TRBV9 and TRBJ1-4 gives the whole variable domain DSGVTQTPKHLITATGQRVTLRCSPRSGDLSVYWYQQSLDQGLQFLIQYYNGEERAKGNILERFSAQQFPDLHSELNLSSLELGDSALYFCASSVVPTGREKLFFGSGTQLSVL.

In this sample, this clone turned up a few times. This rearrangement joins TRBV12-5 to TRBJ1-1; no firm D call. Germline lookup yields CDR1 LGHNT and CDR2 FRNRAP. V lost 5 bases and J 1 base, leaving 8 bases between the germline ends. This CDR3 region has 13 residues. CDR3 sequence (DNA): TGTGCTAGTGGTCTCACGGGGAACACTGAAGCTTTCTTT. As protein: CASGLTGNTEAFF. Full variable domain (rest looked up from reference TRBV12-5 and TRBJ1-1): DARVTQTPRHKVTEMGQEVTMRCQPILGHNTVFWYRQTMMQGLELLAYFRNRAPLDDSGMPKDRFSAEMPDATLATLKIQPSEPRDSAVYFCASGLTGNTEAFFGQGTRLTVV.